The 27 T cell receptor beta chains below were found in one sample sequenced in a study of T cell responses to AZD1222 COVID-19 vaccine. The assay was immunoSEQ multiplex PCR, and TCRdb's table has in-frame clones only and misses some. The data hold roughly 140,000 clones, with about nine tenths observed a single time. The sequencing here drew on peripheral blood, taken on day 0 of AZD1222 vaccination. Source of these receptors: an adult in good health.

V is TRBV2 and J is TRBJ2-1, with TRBD2 matching 8 bases. V was clipped by 6 bases and J by 8 bases; unmatched bases: 3. This CDR3 has 12 amino acids. In germline, CDR1 is SNHLY, CDR2 FYNNEI. DNA of the CDR3: TGTGCCAGCAGGCTCGGGGGGGATGAGCAGTTCTTC. It specifies CASRLGGDEQFF.

V and J are TRBV6-2 or TRBV6-3 and TRBJ1-1, with no clear D. CDR1 MNHEY and CDR2 SVGEGT come from the germline V gene. The length of the CDR3 is 16 residues. V shed 6 bases and J shed 1 base, with 18 bases lying between them. DNA of the CDR3: TGTGCCAGCAGCCTCAGCATGGGGTGGGAGAACACTGAAGCTTTCTTT. Residues: CASSLSMGWENTEAFF.

The genes are TRBV29-1 and TRBJ1-1, with D possibly matching TRBD1 (5 bases). The CDR3 covers 14 residues. Germline lookup yields CDR1 SQVTM and CDR2 ANQGSEA. Trimming shortened V by 4 bases and J by 5 bases, and 17 bases separated the two germline ends. The CDR3 spells CSVGLVRAGTEAFF. The CDR3 DNA reads TGCAGCGTTGGATTGGTCAGGGCTGGGACTGAAGCTTTCTTT.

This clone was seen only a few times. The chain carries TRBV7-6 and TRBJ2-3; maybe TRBD2 (5 bases). V was pared by 0 bases and J by 2 bases, with 6 bases between. The V gene's germline CDR1 is SGHVS and CDR2 FNYEAQ. There are 14 residues in the CDR3. The CDR3 is CASSLAGDTDTQYF. The CDR3 DNA is TGTGCCAGCAGCTTAGCCGGGGACACAGATACGCAGTATTTT.

The rearrangement links TRBV5-4 to TRBJ2-7; tentative D call: TRBD2 (5 bases). The CDR3 runs to 16 residues. Between the trimmed V and J ends, which lost 4 bases and 3 bases, there was a span of 20 bases. Germline V gives CDR1 SGHNT, CDR2 YYREEE (reference sequence). The CDR3 nucleotides are TGTGCCAGCAGCCCCGAGGGTAGTTCGGGGAACTACGAGCAGTACTTC. It encodes CASSPEGSSGNYEQYF.

The V and J genes are TRBV19 and TRBJ2-5; D is unresolved. This CDR3 comprises 11 residues. The V end was cut by 2 bases, the J end by 5 bases, with 3 bases between. In germline, CDR1 is LNHDA, CDR2 SQIVND (reference sequence). The CDR3 loop reads CASSIMETQYF. DNA of the CDR3: TGTGCCAGTAGTATAATGGAGACCCAGTACTTC.

The chain employs TRBV18 and TRBJ1-1, with a weak D call TRBD1 (5 bases). V was clipped by 5 bases and J by 3 bases, with 13 bases between them. Germline V gene sequence: CDR1 KGHSH, CDR2 LQKENI. This CDR3 region has 14 residues. The CDR3 region has the DNA TGTGCCAGCTCATCTAGGGGAGCAGACACTGAAGCTTTCTTT. Protein product: CASSSRGADTEAFF.

This rearrangement joins TRBV4-1 to TRBJ1-1; 8 positions match TRBD1. This CDR3 is 15 amino acids long. CDR1 is MGHRA, CDR2 YSYEKL, per germline. V was clipped by 4 bases and J by 1 base; unmatched bases: 5. The CDR3 reads CASSLRGQANTEAFF. Here the CDR3 DNA reads TGCGCCAGCAGCCTAAGGGGACAGGCGAACACTGAAGCTTTCTTT.

This chain joins TRBV29-1 and TRBJ2-2; TRBD1 might be the D (6 bases). The CDR3 spans 16 residues. Trimming removed 2 bases from V and 2 bases from J, with 15 bases in between. The germline V gene encodes CDR1 SQVTM and CDR2 ANQGSEA. This chain's CDR3 is CSVEKARGPNTGELFF. The CDR3 nucleotides are TGCAGCGTTGAAAAGGCCAGGGGACCTAACACCGGGGAGCTGTTTTTT.

The genes are TRBV6-5 and TRBJ2-3; D may be TRBD1 (6 bases). The CDR3 covers 16 residues. Looked up from germline, CDR1 is MNHEY and CDR2 is SVGAGI. V was pared by 4 bases and J by 2 bases, with 16 bases between. The CDR3, as DNA: TGTGCCAGCAGTTCACAGGGCCGCCTCCTCACAGATACGCAGTATTTT. Translation gives CASSSQGRLLTDTQYF.

This chain joins TRBV27 and TRBJ2-7; the match to TRBD2 covers 15 bases. Germline V gene lookup returns CDR1 MNHEY and CDR2 SMNVEV (reference sequence). V was clipped by 10 bases and J by 3 bases; unmatched bases: 4. This CDR3 comprises 14 residues. The CDR3 sequence: CATGLAGGFYEQYF. CDR3 DNA: TGTGCCACCGGACTAGCGGGAGGGTTCTACGAGCAGTACTTC.

This clone has a single count. This chain links TRBV10-1 with TRBJ1-2; no reliable D call. The CDR3 runs 11 residues. Trimming took 4 bases from V and 5 from J, leaving 5 bases between them. Germline CDR1 WNHNN, CDR2 SYGVQD (reference sequence). The CDR3 nucleotides read TGCGCCAGCAGTGGAGGATATGGCTACACCTTC. Amino acids: CASSGGYGYTF.

The J gene is TRBJ1-3, the V gene TRBV6-5; D is unclear. The V end lost 7 bases, the J end lost 8 bases, and 15 bases lay between the germline ends. The CDR3 loop spans 13 amino acids. CDR1 is MNHEY and CDR2 is SVGAGI in the germline V gene. The DNA for the CDR3 is TGTGCCAGCATCAAGCCTGTAGATCACACCATATATTTT. It codes for CASIKPVDHTIYF.

This chain uses TRBV9 with TRBJ2-7; D is undetermined. CDR1 is SGDLS and CDR2 is YYNGEE in the germline V gene. Deletions cut 2 bases from V and 7 bases from J, with 13 bases between. The CDR3 loop spans 13 amino acids. The CDR3 coding sequence is TGTGCCAGCAGCGTCGGTTCCTATCGGGAGCAGTACTTC. Translation: CASSVGSYREQYF.

This sequence joins TRBV5-1 and TRBJ1-2; D possibly corresponds to TRBD1 (5 bases). Between the trimmed V and J ends, which lost 0 bases and 1 base, there was a span of 13 bases. CDR1 is SGHRS and CDR2 is YFSETQ in the germline V gene. CDR3 length equals 16 residues. In DNA, the CDR3 is TGCGCCAGCAGCTTGGCCGTTTGGGACTATAACTATGGCTACACCTTC. Translated, it gives CASSLAVWDYNYGYTF. The variable domain in full, with the rest retrieved from reference TRBV5-1 and TRBJ1-2, is KAGVTQTPRYLIKTRGQQVTLSCSPISGHRSVSWYQQTPGQGLQFLFEYFSETQRNKGNFPGRFSGRQFSNSRSEMNVSTLELGDSALYLCASSLAVWDYNYGYTFGSGTRLTVV.

This clone was seen only once. For the CDR3, the DNA is TGCGCCAGCAGTGGACAGGGGGAAGAAAAACTGTTTTTT. Protein product: CASSGQGEEKLFF. The chain employs TRBV10-2 and TRBJ1-4, with 9 bases fitting TRBD1. Germline V gives CDR1 WSHSY, CDR2 SAAADI. V shed 4 bases and J 8 bases; nucleotides not matched to a gene: 2. The CDR3 has 13 residues.

V and J are TRBV27 and TRBJ1-6; D is unclear. This CDR3 is built from 12 residues. Germline values: CDR1 MNHEY, CDR2 SMNVEV (reference sequence). V was cut by 6 bases and J by 8 bases, with 8 bases left in between. In nucleotides, the CDR3 is TGTGCCAGCAGAACCTTTCATTCACCCCTCCACTTT. Amino acids: CASRTFHSPLHF.

The V gene is TRBV30, the J gene TRBJ2-3, with 7 bases identical to TRBD2. Germline V CDR1 and CDR2: GTSNPN, SVGIG (reference sequence). The CDR3 runs to 14 residues. V was clipped by 1 base and J by 5 bases; unmatched bases: 6. The CDR3 DNA follows: TGTGCCTGGAGTGGTGGCGGGAGTCAAGATACGCAGTATTTT. It is translated as CAWSGGGSQDTQYF. The whole variable domain, remainder taken from reference TRBV30 and TRBJ2-3, is SQTIHQWPATLVQPVGSPLSLECTVEGTSNPNLYWYRQAAGRGLQLLFYSVGIGQISSEVPQNLSASRPQDRQFILSSKKLLLSDSGFYLCAWSGGGSQDTQYFGPGTRLTVL.

The V gene is TRBV7-6, the J gene TRBJ1-4; weak D call: TRBD1 (6 bases). Germline-derived CDR1 and CDR2 are SGHVS and FNYEAQ. The CDR3 covers 14 residues. Trimming removed 5 bases at V and 0 bases at J, with 7 bases between. The CDR3 is CASSQGTTNEKLFF. The CDR3 bases are TGTGCCAGCAGCCAGGGGACAACTAATGAAAAACTGTTTTTT.

CDR3 region: CASSSVSEQPQHF. Here the CDR3 DNA reads TGTGCCAGCAGTTCAGTATCGGAACAGCCCCAGCATTTT. This chain links TRBV6-6 with TRBJ1-5; no clear D gene. V was cut by 4 bases and J by 7 bases, with 11 bases left in between. The CDR3 extends over 13 amino acids. Germline V gene data show CDR1 as MNHNY and CDR2 as SVGAGI (reference sequence).

This chain connects TRBV11-2 to TRBJ2-3; D tentatively fits TRBD1 or TRBD2 (5 bases each). Germline V gene sequence: CDR1 SGHAT, CDR2 FQNNGV. The CDR3 consists of 15 residues. Trimming cost V 2 bases and J 2 bases, with 11 bases left between them. This chain's CDR3 is CASSLIPGLTDTQYF. DNA of the CDR3: TGTGCCAGCAGCTTAATTCCGGGGCTCACAGATACGCAGTATTTT. Complete variable domain (other parts from reference TRBV11-2 and TRBJ2-3): EAGVAQSPRYKIIEKRQSVAFWCNPISGHATLYWYQQILGQGPKLLIQFQNNGVVDDSQLPKDRFSAERLKGVDSTLKIQPAKLEDSAVYLCASSLIPGLTDTQYFGPGTRLTVL.

V gene TRBV11-1 combines with J gene TRBJ2-7, with D possibly being TRBD1 (5 bases). CDR1 is SGHAT and CDR2 is FQDESV in the germline V gene (reference sequence). V was cut by 1 base and J by 2 bases, with 9 bases left in between. This CDR3 spans 14 amino acids. The CDR3 coding sequence is TGTGCCAGCAGCTTAGGCCCGACAGCCTACGAGCAGTACTTC. As protein: CASSLGPTAYEQYF.

In DNA, the CDR3 is TGTGCCAGCAGCTTAGGAGGGGAGGGTGAAAAACTGTTTTTT. Residues: CASSLGGEGEKLFF. The chain is built from TRBV5-4 and TRBJ1-4; a possible D gene is TRBD1 (5 bases). This CDR3 region has 14 residues. V dropped 2 bases and J dropped 7 bases, with 12 bases sitting between them. In germline, CDR1 is SGHNT, CDR2 YYREEE (reference sequence).

The rearrangement uses TRBV6-5 and TRBJ1-1; D is perhaps TRBD1 (6 bases). Trimming took 0 bases from V and 5 from J, leaving 10 bases between them. Germline V lookup: CDR1 MNHEY, CDR2 SVGAGI. The CDR3 runs 14 residues. The CDR3 reads CASSYSWGRTEAFF. The CDR3 nucleotides are TGTGCCAGCAGTTACTCTTGGGGGCGTACTGAAGCTTTCTTT.

The chain recombines TRBV24-1 with TRBJ2-7; 8 bases map to TRBD1. CDR1 and CDR2 from the germline V gene are KGHDR and SFDVKD. This CDR3 has 15 residues. The trim removed 9 bases at V and 3 bases at J, leaving 12 bases unmatched. The CDR3: CATGAGTGALYEQYF. The DNA for the CDR3 is TGTGCCACCGGGGCAGGGACAGGTGCCCTCTACGAGCAGTACTTC.

The chain links TRBV28 to TRBJ1-3; D unresolved. Trimming removed 5 bases from V and 1 base from J, with 15 bases in between. Germline CDR1 MDHEN, CDR2 SYDVKM. CDR3 length: 16 amino acids. CDR3 sequence reads: CASSGRRILSGNTIYF. The CDR3, as DNA: TGTGCCAGCAGTGGACGGAGGATCCTATCTGGAAACACCATATATTTT.

The gene calls are TRBV28 and TRBJ2-2, with D tentatively TRBD2 (5 bases). The V and J ends lost 6 bases and 6 bases respectively, with 23 bases between them. The CDR3 has 17 amino acids. CDR1 and CDR2 (germline): MDHEN, SYDVKM. CDR3 nucleotides: TGTGCCAGCAGCCAACCTACAGTGTCCGATAGCGCCGGGGAGCTGTTTTTT. Encoded protein: CASSQPTVSDSAGELFF. The variable domain in full, completed from reference TRBV28 and TRBJ2-2, reads DVKVTQSSRYLVKRTGEKVFLECVQDMDHENMFWYRQDPGLGLRLIYFSYDVKMKEKGDIPEGYSVSREKKERFSLILESASTNQTSMYLCASSQPTVSDSAGELFFGEGSRLTVL.